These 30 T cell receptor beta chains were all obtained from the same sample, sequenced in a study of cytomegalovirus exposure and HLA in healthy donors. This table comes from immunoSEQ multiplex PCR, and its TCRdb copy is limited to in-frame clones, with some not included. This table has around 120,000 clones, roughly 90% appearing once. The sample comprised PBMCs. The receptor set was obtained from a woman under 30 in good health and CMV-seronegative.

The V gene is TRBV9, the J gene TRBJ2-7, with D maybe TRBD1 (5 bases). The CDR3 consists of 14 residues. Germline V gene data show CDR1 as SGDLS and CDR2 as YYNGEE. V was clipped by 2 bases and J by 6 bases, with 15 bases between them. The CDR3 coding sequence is TGTGCCAGCAGCGTGGATGCTCTGGGGCTCGAGCAGTACTTC. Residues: CASSVDALGLEQYF.

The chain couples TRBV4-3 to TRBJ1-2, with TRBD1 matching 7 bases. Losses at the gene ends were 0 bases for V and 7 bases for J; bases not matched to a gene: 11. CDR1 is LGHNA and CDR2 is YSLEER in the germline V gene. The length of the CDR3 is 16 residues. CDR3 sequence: CASSQDRFQGGGGYTF. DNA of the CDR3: TGCGCCAGCAGCCAAGATCGTTTCCAGGGGGGTGGTGGCTACACCTTC.

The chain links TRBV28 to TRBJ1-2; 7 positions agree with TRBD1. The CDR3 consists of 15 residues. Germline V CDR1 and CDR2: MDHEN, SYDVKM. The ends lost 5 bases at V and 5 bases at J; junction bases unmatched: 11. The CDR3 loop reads CASSTRQGSRYGYTF. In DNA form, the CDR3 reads TGTGCCAGCAGTACCCGACAGGGAAGTAGGTATGGCTACACCTTC.

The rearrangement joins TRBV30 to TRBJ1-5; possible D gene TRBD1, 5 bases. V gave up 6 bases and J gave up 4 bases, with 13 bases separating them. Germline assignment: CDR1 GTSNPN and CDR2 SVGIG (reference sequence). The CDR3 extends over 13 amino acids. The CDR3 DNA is TGTGCCTGCACTCATGGGGGGAATCAGCCCCAGCATTTT. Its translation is CACTHGGNQPQHF.

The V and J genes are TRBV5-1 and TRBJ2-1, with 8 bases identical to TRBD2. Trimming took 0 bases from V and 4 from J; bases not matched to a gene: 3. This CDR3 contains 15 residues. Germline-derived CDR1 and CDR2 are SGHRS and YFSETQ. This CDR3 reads CASSLDSGTYNEQFF. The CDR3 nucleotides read TGCGCCAGCAGCTTGGATAGCGGGACGTACAATGAGCAGTTCTTC.

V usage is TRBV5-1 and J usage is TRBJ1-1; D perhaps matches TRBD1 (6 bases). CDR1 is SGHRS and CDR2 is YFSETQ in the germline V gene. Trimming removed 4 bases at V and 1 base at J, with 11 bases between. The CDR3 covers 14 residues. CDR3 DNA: TGCGCCAGCAGCCTGCGGACAGAGAACACTGAAGCTTTCTTT. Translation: CASSLRTENTEAFF.

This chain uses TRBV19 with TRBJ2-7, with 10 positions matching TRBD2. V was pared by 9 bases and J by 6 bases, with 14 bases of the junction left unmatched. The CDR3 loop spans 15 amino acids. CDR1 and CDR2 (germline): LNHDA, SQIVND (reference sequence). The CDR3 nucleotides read TGTGCCAGCGCGAGGGATGCGGGACTAGCGTTCGAGCAGTACTTC. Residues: CASARDAGLAFEQYF.

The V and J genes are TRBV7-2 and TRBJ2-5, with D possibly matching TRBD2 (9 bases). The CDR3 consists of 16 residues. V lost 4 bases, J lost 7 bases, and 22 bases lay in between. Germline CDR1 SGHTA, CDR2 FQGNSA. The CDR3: CASSSQGAGGSGTQYF. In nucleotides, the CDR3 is TGTGCCAGCAGCTCCCAGGGGGCGGGAGGGTCAGGGACCCAGTACTTC.

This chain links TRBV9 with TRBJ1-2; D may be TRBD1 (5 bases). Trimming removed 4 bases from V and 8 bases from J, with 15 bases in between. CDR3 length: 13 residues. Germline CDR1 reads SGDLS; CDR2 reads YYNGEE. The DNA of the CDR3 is TGTGCCAGCAGCCCCATCCAAAGGGGAGGCTACACCTTC. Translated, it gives CASSPIQRGGYTF.

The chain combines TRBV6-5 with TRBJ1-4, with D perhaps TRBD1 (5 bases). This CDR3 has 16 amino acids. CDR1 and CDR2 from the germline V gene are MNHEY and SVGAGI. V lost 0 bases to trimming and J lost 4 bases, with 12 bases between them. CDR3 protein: CASSYSTVQGNEKLFF. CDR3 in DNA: TGTGCCAGCAGTTACTCGACTGTGCAGGGTAATGAAAAACTGTTTTTT.

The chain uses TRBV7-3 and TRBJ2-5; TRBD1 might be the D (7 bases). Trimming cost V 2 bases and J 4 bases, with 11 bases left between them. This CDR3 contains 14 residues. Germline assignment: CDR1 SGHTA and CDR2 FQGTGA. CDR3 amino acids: CASSLGGGGETQYF. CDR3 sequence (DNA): TGTGCCAGCAGCTTAGGAGGGGGCGGAGAGACCCAGTACTTC.

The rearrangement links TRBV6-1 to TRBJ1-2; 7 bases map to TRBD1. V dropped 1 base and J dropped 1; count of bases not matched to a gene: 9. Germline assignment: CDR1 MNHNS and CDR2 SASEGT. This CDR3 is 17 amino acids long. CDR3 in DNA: TGTGCCAGCAGTGAAGTTGATCGGGGACAGTTTAACTATGGCTACACCTTC. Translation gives CASSEVDRGQFNYGYTF.

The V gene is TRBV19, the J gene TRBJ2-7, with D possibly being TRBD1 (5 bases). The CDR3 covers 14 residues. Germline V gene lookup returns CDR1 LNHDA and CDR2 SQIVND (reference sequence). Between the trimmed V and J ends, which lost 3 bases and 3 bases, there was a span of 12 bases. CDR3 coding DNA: TGTGCCAGTAGTATTCCGGGCAGGGACTACGAGCAGTACTTC. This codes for CASSIPGRDYEQYF.

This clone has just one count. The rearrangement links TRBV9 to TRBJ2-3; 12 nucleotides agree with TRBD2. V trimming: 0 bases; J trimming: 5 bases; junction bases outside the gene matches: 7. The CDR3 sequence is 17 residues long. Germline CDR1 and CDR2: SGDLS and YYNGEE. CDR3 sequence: CASSVEPSGGARDTQYF. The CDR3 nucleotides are TGTGCCAGCAGCGTAGAGCCTAGCGGGGGGGCCAGAGATACGCAGTATTTT.

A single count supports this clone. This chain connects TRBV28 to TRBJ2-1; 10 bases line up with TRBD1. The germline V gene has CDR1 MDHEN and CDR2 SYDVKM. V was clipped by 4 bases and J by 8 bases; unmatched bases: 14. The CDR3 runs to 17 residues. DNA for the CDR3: TGTGCCAGCAGTTGGATAGGGGGGACAGGGGTACAAGATGAGCAGTTCTTC. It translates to CASSWIGGTGVQDEQFF.

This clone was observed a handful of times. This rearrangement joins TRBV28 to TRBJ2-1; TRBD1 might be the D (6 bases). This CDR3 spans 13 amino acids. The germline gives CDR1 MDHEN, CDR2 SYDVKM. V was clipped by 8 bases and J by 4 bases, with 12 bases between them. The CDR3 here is CASADSSYNEQFF. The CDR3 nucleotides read TGTGCCAGCGCGGACAGTTCGTACAATGAGCAGTTCTTC.

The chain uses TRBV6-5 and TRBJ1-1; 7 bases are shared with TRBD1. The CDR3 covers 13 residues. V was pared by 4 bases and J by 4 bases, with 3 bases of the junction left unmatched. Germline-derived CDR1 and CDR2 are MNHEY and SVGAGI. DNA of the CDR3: TGTGCCAGCAGTTTGAGGGGGCCCACTGAAGCTTTCTTT. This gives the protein CASSLRGPTEAFF.

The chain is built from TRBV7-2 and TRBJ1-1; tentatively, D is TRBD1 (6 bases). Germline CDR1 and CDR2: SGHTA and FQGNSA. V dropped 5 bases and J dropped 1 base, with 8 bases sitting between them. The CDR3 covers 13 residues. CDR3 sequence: CASSLGQNTEAFF. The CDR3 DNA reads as TGTGCCAGCAGCCTGGGACAGAACACTGAAGCTTTCTTT.

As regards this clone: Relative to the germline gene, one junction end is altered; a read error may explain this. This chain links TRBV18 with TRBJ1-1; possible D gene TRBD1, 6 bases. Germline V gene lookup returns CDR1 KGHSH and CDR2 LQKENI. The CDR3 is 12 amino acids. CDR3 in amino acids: CASAPGATEAFF. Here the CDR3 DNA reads TGTGCCAGCGCACCAGGGGCCACTGAAGCTTTCTTT.

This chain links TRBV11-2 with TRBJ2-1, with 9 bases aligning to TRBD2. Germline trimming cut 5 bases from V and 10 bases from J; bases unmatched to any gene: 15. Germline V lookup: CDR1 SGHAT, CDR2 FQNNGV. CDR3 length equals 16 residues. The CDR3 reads CASSRIAGGGAREQFF. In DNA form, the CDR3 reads TGTGCCAGCAGCCGTATCGCTGGCGGGGGGGCTCGAGAGCAGTTCTTC. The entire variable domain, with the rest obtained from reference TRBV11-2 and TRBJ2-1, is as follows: EAGVAQSPRYKIIEKRQSVAFWCNPISGHATLYWYQQILGQGPKLLIQFQNNGVVDDSQLPKDRFSAERLKGVDSTLKIQPAKLEDSAVYLCASSRIAGGGAREQFFGPGTRLTVL.

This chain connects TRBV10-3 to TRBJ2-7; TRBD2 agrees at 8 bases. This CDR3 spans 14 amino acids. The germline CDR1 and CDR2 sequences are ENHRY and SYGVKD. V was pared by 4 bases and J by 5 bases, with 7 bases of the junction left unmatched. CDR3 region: CAISGAGGGDEQYF. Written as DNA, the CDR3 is TGTGCCATCAGTGGTGCGGGGGGAGGGGACGAGCAGTACTTC.

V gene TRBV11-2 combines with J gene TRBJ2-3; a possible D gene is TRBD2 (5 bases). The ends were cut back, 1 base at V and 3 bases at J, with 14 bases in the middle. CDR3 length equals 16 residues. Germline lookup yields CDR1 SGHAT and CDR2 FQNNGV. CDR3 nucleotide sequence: TGTGCCAGCAGCTTAGTTCCGGGGATCTCGACAGATACGCAGTATTTT. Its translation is CASSLVPGISTDTQYF.

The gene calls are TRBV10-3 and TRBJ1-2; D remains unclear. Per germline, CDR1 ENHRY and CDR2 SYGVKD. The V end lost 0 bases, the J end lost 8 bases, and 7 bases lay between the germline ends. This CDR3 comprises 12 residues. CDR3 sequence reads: CAISESRAGYTF. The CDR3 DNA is TGTGCCATCAGTGAGTCGAGGGCCGGCTACACCTTC.

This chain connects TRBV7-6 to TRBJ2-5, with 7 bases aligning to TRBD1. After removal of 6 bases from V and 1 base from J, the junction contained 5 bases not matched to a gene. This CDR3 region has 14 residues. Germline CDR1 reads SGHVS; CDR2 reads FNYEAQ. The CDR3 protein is CASRHGTAQETQYF. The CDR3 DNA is TGTGCCAGCAGACACGGGACAGCCCAAGAGACCCAGTACTTC.

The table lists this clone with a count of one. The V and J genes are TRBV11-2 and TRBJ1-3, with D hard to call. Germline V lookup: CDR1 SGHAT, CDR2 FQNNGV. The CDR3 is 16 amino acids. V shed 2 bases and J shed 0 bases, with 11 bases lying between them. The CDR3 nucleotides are TGTGCCAGCAGCTTAATCCAGGTCAACTCTGGAAACACCATATATTTT. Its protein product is CASSLIQVNSGNTIYF.

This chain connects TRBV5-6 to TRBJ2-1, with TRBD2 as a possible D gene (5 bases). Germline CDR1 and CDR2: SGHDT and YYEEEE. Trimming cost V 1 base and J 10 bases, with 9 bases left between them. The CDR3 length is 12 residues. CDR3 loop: CASSLSGFEQFF. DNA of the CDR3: TGTGCCAGCAGCTTGTCGGGGTTCGAGCAGTTCTTC.

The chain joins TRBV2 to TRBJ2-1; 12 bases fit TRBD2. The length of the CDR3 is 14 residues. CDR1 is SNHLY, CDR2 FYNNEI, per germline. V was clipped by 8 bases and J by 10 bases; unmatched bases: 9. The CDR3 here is CASHPGLAGKEQFF. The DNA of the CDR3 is TGTGCCAGCCACCCGGGACTAGCGGGTAAAGAGCAGTTCTTC.

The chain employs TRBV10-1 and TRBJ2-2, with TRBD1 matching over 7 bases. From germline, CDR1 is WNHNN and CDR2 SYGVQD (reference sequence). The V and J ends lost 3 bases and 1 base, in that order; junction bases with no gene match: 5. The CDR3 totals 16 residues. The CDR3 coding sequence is TGCGCCAGCAGTGACACGCGACAGGGGAACACCGGGGAGCTGTTTTTT. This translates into CASSDTRQGNTGELFF.

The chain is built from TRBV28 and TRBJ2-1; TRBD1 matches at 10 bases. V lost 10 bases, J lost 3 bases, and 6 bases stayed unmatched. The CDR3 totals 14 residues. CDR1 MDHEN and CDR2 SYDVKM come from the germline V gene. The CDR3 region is CATEDRGNYNEQFF. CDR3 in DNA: TGTGCCACCGAGGACAGGGGGAACTACAATGAGCAGTTCTTC.

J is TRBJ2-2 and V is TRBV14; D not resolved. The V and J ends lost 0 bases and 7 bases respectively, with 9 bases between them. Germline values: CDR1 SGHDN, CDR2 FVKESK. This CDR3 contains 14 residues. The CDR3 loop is CASSQDRGVGELFF. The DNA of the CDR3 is TGTGCCAGCAGCCAAGATCGCGGCGTCGGGGAGCTGTTTTTT.